This T cell receptor beta chain was documented in a study of cytomegalovirus exposure and HLA in healthy donors. Study-level background: Of 300 to 500 genotyped donors, about 81% clustered with self-reported Caucasian donors. General study findings and limits: Researchers reported in a later analysis that a missense DCLRE1C variant was tied to TCR beta V- and J-gene trimming. Serostatus for CMV was the only available immune exposure information.

V was pared by 2 bases and J by 5 bases, with 6 bases between. In germline, CDR1 is LGHNT, CDR2 FRNRAP. This CDR3 contains 13 residues. On this clone itself: The target antigen is unknown.

Vbeta (60) and Jbeta (13) primers were used in the PCR. Generated by immunoSEQ multiplex PCR, the TCRdb table keeps only in-frame clones and is missing some. The sample holds more than 80,000 clones, about 81% seen once. Sequences were obtained from PBMCs. V usage is TRBV12-5 and J usage is TRBJ2-2, with no clear D. This TCR derives from a man in his fifties or sixties in good health and CMV-seronegative. In nucleotides, the CDR3 is TGTGCTAGTGGTTTGCCCGGGACCGGGGAGCTGTTTTTT. This codes for CASGLPGTGELFF.